The T cell receptor beta chain described here comes from a study of blood T cell repertoires in COVID-19 (dated by TCRdb to about 2020). Study-level background: The collaborator samples originated in the United States, Italy and Spain and spanned the acute and convalescent phases of COVID-19. Samples were obtained from the ongoing ImmuneRACE study (first 160 participants) and from some 1,300 subjects provided by 6 global collaborators. The repertoires were released in a freely available public database intended as a resource for research on the immune response to SARS-CoV-2. The material from the prospective study consisted of cDNA or gDNA derived from T cells, B-cell-depleted T cells, or PBMCs. Nearly every sample came with metadata listing a de-identified subject ID, COVID-19 status, age in years and sex. Deeply sampled blood TCRbeta repertoires from subjects exposed to, actively infected with, or recovered from COVID-19 were included in the dataset. Where HLA class I and class II types were available, the types were taken from metadata supplied by the sample provider, not from assay-based typing. Summary of the overall study and its limitations: The amount of clinical and demographic metadata varied by source and participant and was provided uncurated.

In the prospective study, participants were about 18 to 95 years old, resided in 20 to 30 geographic areas of the United States, and were enrolled through a virtual design. In the prospective study, cohorts were assigned on the basis of participant-reported clinical history obtained from a screening survey and a study questionnaire. Exposed participants had been in contact, within 2 weeks of entering the study, with a person who had a PCR-confirmed or clinician-diagnosed case of COVID-19. In the prospective study, mobile phlebotomists collected whole blood, serum and a nasopharyngeal or oropharyngeal swab from each participant. Participants in the prospective study had the option to provide additional blood draws and questionnaires over a roughly two-month period. Before DNA extraction, blood samples from the prospective study were shipped at room temperature or frozen. With regard to this clone: Its specific antigen is unknown. No clone much larger than this one lies a single base away; base qualities are absent.

The germline ends are 12 bases apart after V is trimmed by 3 bases and J by 0 bases. Taken from cysteine to phenylalanine, the CDR3 has 16 residues. The retained sequence is limited to the CDR3, 48 bases, with the frame set at the first base. For CDR1 and CDR2, the germline V gene lists KGHSH and LQKENI. TCRbeta CDR3 regions were amplified from genomic DNA using the immunoSEQ Assay, a bias-controlled multiplex PCR. The published analysis was carried out like this. Within the assay, amplification of reference gene primers was used to estimate how many nucleated cells each sample contained. To quantify the absolute abundance of each unique TCRbeta CDR3 rearrangement, sequence reads were collapsed and filtered. For each sample, productive Simpson clonality was calculated as the square root of Simpson's diversity index across productive rearrangements. As stored in TCRdb, this immuneACCESS dataset retains in-frame rearrangements with V and J assigned. A fraction of the clones does not appear; measured against another copy, unresolved V genes explain less than half of the discrepancy, and the remainder lacks a known reason. V, J and clone size reflect that table, while D and trimming were determined from the DNA. A total of over 350,000 clones appear in this sample, roughly nine tenths of them only once. Over 0.7% of the sample is held by the ten biggest clonotypes.

The rearrangement joined TRBV18 to TRBJ1-3; matching of 5 bases hints at TRBD1 as the D gene. The sequencing input was PBMCs or T cells enriched from blood (not recorded which). The receptor comes from a woman in her forties who had been exposed to COVID-19. The CDR3 protein is CASSPVQGSSGNTIYF. The nucleotides read TGTGCCAGCTCACCCGTTCAGGGAAGCTCTGGAAACACCATATATTTT.